One and the same sample provided the 22 T cell receptor beta chains below, sequenced in a study of T cells in Graves' hyperthyroidism and ophthalmopathy. Amplified TCR beta CDR3 regions derived from RNA transcripts. RT-PCR in the first round (using the HTBI primer set) targeted the TCR CDR3. TCRdb re-called the multiplex PCR reads with MiXCR, one entry per CDR3 protein. The sample lists under 350,000 distinct CDR3 sequences, roughly an eighth seen once, with about a third in the top ten. Sequencing was carried out using blood. All receptors derive from a woman aged 40 to 49 with Graves' ophthalmopathy.

About this clonotype: Its ends do not fully match the called genes, so a read error is possible. The gene calls are TRBV12-5 and TRBJ1-6; D is ambiguous. This CDR3 contains 13 residues. Germline V gene lookup returns CDR1 LGHNT and CDR2 FRNRAP. CDR3 sequence reads: CASGPSYNSPLHF. The CDR3 coding sequence is TGTGCTAGTGGTCCCTCCTACAATTCACCCCTCCACTTT.

At least ten counts were recorded for this clonotype. The chain uses TRBV6-1 and TRBJ2-4; no clear D. Germline-derived CDR1 and CDR2 are MNHNS and SASEGT. The V end lost 5 bases, the J end lost 4 bases, and 9 bases lay between the germline ends. The CDR3 consists of 13 residues. CDR3 protein: CASSQSKKNIQYF. CDR3 DNA: TGTGCCAGCAGTCAGAGTAAGAAAAACATTCAGTACTTC.

This clonotype was found many times. In nucleotides, the CDR3 is TGTGCCACCAGCAGAGCAGGACGGACTGAAGCTTTCTTT. Protein: CATSRAGRTEAFF. The J gene is TRBJ1-1, the V gene TRBV15; D is ambiguous. The length of the CDR3 is 13 residues. The ends were cut back, 1 base at V and 5 bases at J, with 8 bases in the middle. Germline CDR1 is LNHNV and CDR2 is YYDKDF (reference sequence). Based on the CDR3 plus reference TRBV15 and TRBJ1-1, the full variable domain is DAMVIQNPRYQVTQFGKPVTLSCSQTLNHNVMYWYQQKSSQAPKLLFHYYDKDFNNEADTPDNFQSRRPNTSFCFLDIRSPGLGDTAMYLCATSRAGRTEAFFGQGTRLTVV.

The table lists this clonotype with many counts. CDR3 in DNA: TGTGCCAGCGCAACTCCGCTGTTAGCGGGCACCTACGAGCAGTACTTC. It specifies CASATPLLAGTYEQYF. The chain recombines TRBV27 with TRBJ2-7; TRBD2 agrees at 7 bases. CDR1 and CDR2 (germline): MNHEY, SMNVEV (reference sequence). V trimming: 8 bases; J trimming: 2 bases; junction bases outside the gene matches: 15. This CDR3 is 16 amino acids long.

This clonotype has just a few counts. This chain connects TRBV5-4 to TRBJ2-2; TRBD1 matches at 8 bases. J lost 5 bases, V lost 4 bases, and 7 bases had no gene match. CDR1 and CDR2 (germline): SGHNT, YYREEE (reference sequence). The CDR3 is 15 residues long. For the CDR3, the DNA is TGTGCCAGCAGCATCGGACAGGGTGAAACCGGGGAGCTGTTTTTT. It translates to CASSIGQGETGELFF.

In this sample, this clonotype turned up many times. V gene TRBV7-9 combines with J gene TRBJ2-2, with TRBD2 matching 15 bases. Germline trimming cut 5 bases from V and 3 bases from J; bases unmatched to any gene: 10. Per the germline V gene, CDR1 is SEHNR and CDR2 is FQNEAQ (reference sequence). The CDR3 totals 19 residues. This chain's CDR3 is CASSLPRTSGRGDTGELFF. CDR3 nucleotide sequence: TGTGCCAGCAGCCTTCCCCGGACTAGCGGGAGGGGTGACACCGGGGAGCTGTTTTTT. The full variable domain, rest sourced from reference TRBV7-9 and TRBJ2-2, is DTGVSQNPRHKITKRGQNVTFRCDPISEHNRLYWYRQTLGQGPEFLTYFQNEAQLEKSRLLSDRFSAERPKGSFSTLEIQRTEQGDSAMYLCASSLPRTSGRGDTGELFFGEGSRLTVL.

This clonotype was seen ten or more times. The genes are TRBV20-1 and TRBJ1-4; 9 bases align to TRBD1. With V trimmed by 6 bases and J by 3 bases, 2 bases remained unmatched. The CDR3 length is 13 residues. Germline CDR1 DFQATT, CDR2 SNEGSKA (reference sequence). The CDR3 sequence: CSARQGANEKLFF. CDR3 DNA sequence: TGCAGTGCACGACAGGGGGCTAATGAAAAACTGTTTTTT.

Ten or more counts support this clonotype. The chain links TRBV28 to TRBJ2-2, with 9 bases aligning to TRBD2. The ends lost 7 bases at V and 5 bases at J; junction bases unmatched: 8. Germline CDR1 MDHEN, CDR2 SYDVKM. The CDR3 length is 15 residues. Written as DNA, the CDR3 is TGTGCCAGCACTATAGCGGGAGAGGGTACCGGGGAGCTGTTTTTT. It codes for CASTIAGEGTGELFF.

This clonotype showed up just a few times. The rearrangement links TRBV6-1 to TRBJ1-6; the D gene is possibly TRBD1 (5 bases). Germline V gene data show CDR1 as MNHNS and CDR2 as SASEGT. Deletions cut 8 bases from V and 8 bases from J, with 13 bases between. This CDR3 contains 13 residues. CDR3 nucleotides: TGTGCCAGCCGCCACAAGGGGTATTCACCCCTCCACTTT. Protein sequence: CASRHKGYSPLHF.

This clonotype has a count of ten or more. The V call is TRBV6-2 or TRBV6-3, the J call TRBJ1-2, with D perhaps matching TRBD1 (6 bases). V was trimmed by 5 bases and J by 2 bases, leaving 12 bases between them. The CDR3 consists of 14 residues. From germline, CDR1 is MNHEY and CDR2 SVGEGT. The CDR3 loop is CASSPTGPNYGYTF. The DNA for the CDR3 is TGTGCCAGCAGTCCGACAGGCCCCAACTATGGCTACACCTTC.

The table lists this clonotype with many counts. V gene TRBV6-1 combines with J gene TRBJ2-1; tentative D call: TRBD2 (6 bases). Trimming shortened V by 5 bases and J by 4 bases, and 15 bases separated the two germline ends. Per the germline V gene, CDR1 is MNHNS and CDR2 is SASEGT. The CDR3 is 15 residues long. The CDR3 loop reads CASSFSEGGYNEQFF. Written as DNA, the CDR3 is TGTGCCAGCAGTTTTTCGGAGGGCGGATACAATGAGCAGTTCTTC.

The chain combines TRBV7-6 with TRBJ2-7, with TRBD2 identical over 7 bases. The CDR3 is made up of 15 amino acids. Trimming removed 5 bases from V and 1 base from J; junction bases left unmatched: 8. CDR1 SGHVS and CDR2 FNYEAQ come from the germline V gene. The CDR3 protein is CASSPQRGGSYEQYF. CDR3 DNA: TGTGCCAGCAGCCCCCAGCGGGGCGGGTCCTACGAGCAGTACTTC.

The J gene is TRBJ1-3, the V gene TRBV7-9; TRBD1 agrees at 7 bases. V was clipped by 3 bases and J by 0 bases; unmatched bases: 2. Germline assignment: CDR1 SEHNR and CDR2 FQNEAQ (reference sequence). CDR3 size: 15 residues. CDR3 residues: CASSLGQHSGNTIYF. In DNA form, the CDR3 reads TGTGCCAGCAGCTTGGGACAGCACTCTGGAAACACCATATATTTT. The variable domain in full, with the rest retrieved from reference TRBV7-9 and TRBJ1-3, is DTGVSQNPRHKITKRGQNVTFRCDPISEHNRLYWYRQTLGQGPEFLTYFQNEAQLEKSRLLSDRFSAERPKGSFSTLEIQRTEQGDSAMYLCASSLGQHSGNTIYFGEGSWLTVV.

This clonotype was seen repeatedly, ten times or more. This chain links TRBV28 with TRBJ2-7; 9 nucleotides match TRBD2. The CDR3 runs 13 residues. The V gene end was trimmed by 8 bases and the J gene end by 5 bases; junction bases not matched to a gene: 7. From germline, CDR1 is MDHEN and CDR2 SYDVKM. CDR3 sequence: CASWASGNHEQYF. DNA of the CDR3: TGTGCCAGCTGGGCTAGCGGGAACCACGAGCAGTACTTC. The whole variable domain, filled in from reference TRBV28 and TRBJ2-7, reads DVKVTQSSRYLVKRTGEKVFLECVQDMDHENMFWYRQDPGLGLRLIYFSYDVKMKEKGDIPEGYSVSREKKERFSLILESASTNQTSMYLCASWASGNHEQYFGPGTRLTVT.

This clonotype was recorded many times. This chain joins TRBV12-3 or TRBV12-4 and TRBJ2-7, with 7 nucleotides matching TRBD2. The CDR3 contains 14 residues. Trimming cost V 7 bases and J 1 base; bases outside gene matches: 7. CDR3 DNA sequence: TGTGCCAGCACTTTCTCTAGCGGATCCTACGAGCAGTACTTC. Residues: CASTFSSGSYEQYF.

Ten or more counts support this clonotype. V is TRBV12-3 or TRBV12-4 and J is TRBJ1-2; no definite D call. This CDR3 has 15 amino acids. V lost 6 bases to trimming and J lost 4 bases, with 18 bases between them. The CDR3 sequence: CASSGYMKDSYGYTF. In DNA form, the CDR3 reads TGTGCCAGCAGCGGGTATATGAAGGACTCCTATGGCTACACCTTC.

A note on this clonotype: A clone one base away is much larger, so this may be a read error. The chain has TRBV13 and TRBJ1-2, with D perhaps TRBD1 (5 bases). Per germline, CDR1 PRHDT and CDR2 FYEKMQ (reference sequence). The CDR3 spans 14 residues. In DNA, the CDR3 is TGTGCCAGCAGCTCGGGCATGGGGACCTATAGCTACACCTTC. The encoded protein is CASSSGMGTYSYTF.

At least ten counts were recorded for this clonotype. The V gene is TRBV28, the J gene TRBJ2-3; tentatively, D is TRBD2 (6 bases). This CDR3 spans 15 amino acids. Germline-derived CDR1 and CDR2 are MDHEN and SYDVKM. The V and J ends lost 8 bases and 0 bases respectively, with 15 bases between them. CDR3 region: CASGGAGASTDTQYF. The CDR3 nucleotides read TGTGCCAGCGGCGGGGCGGGCGCTAGCACAGATACGCAGTATTTT.

At least ten counts were recorded for this clonotype. V is TRBV27 and J is TRBJ2-1; TRBD2 agrees at 13 bases. The germline V gene has CDR1 MNHEY and CDR2 SMNVEV (reference sequence). With 6 bases clipped from V and 5 bases from J, the junction kept 13 bases outside the gene matches. This CDR3 is built from 18 residues. The CDR3 reads CASSLGTSGTFSHNEQFF. CDR3 coding DNA: TGTGCCAGCAGCCTTGGGACTAGCGGGACATTCTCACACAATGAGCAGTTCTTC.

The chain couples TRBV3-1 to TRBJ2-1; 8 nucleotides line up with TRBD2. The CDR3 is 15 amino acids. Looked up from germline, CDR1 is LGHDT and CDR2 is YNNKEL (reference sequence). V lost 0 bases to trimming and J lost 4 bases; unmatched junction nucleotides: 2. Here the CDR3 reads CASSQEIAGYNEQFF. CDR3 DNA sequence: TGTGCCAGCAGCCAAGAAATAGCGGGATACAATGAGCAGTTCTTC.

This clonotype was seen a few times. The rearrangement joins TRBV11-2 to TRBJ2-4; the D gene could be TRBD1 or TRBD2 (5 bases each). CDR1 is SGHAT and CDR2 is FQNNGV in the germline V gene. V gave up 1 base and J gave up 5 bases, with 9 bases separating them. The CDR3 loop spans 14 amino acids. The CDR3 DNA sequence: TGTGCCAGCAGCTTAGGGGGGATCCAAAACATTCAGTACTTC. Encoded protein: CASSLGGIQNIQYF. Full variable domain (remainder filled in from reference TRBV11-2 and TRBJ2-4): EAGVAQSPRYKIIEKRQSVAFWCNPISGHATLYWYQQILGQGPKLLIQFQNNGVVDDSQLPKDRFSAERLKGVDSTLKIQPAKLEDSAVYLCASSLGGIQNIQYFGAGTRLSVL.

This rearrangement joins TRBV11-3 to TRBJ1-2; the D is unclear. V was cut by 5 bases and J by 4 bases, with 8 bases left in between. Germline assignment: CDR1 SGHNT and CDR2 YENEEA. The length of the CDR3 is 12 residues. The CDR3 reads CASSVWGYGYTF. The CDR3 DNA follows: TGTGCCAGCAGCGTCTGGGGCTATGGCTACACCTTC.